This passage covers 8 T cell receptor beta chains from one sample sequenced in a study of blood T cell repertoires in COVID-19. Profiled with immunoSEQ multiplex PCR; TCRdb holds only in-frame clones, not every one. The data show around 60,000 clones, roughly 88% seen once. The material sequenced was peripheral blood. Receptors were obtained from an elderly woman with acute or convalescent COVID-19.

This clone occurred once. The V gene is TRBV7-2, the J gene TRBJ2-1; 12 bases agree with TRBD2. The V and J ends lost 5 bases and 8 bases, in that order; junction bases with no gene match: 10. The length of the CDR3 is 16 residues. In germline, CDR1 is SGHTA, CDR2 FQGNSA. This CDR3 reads CASSRLGLAGKDEQFF. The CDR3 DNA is TGTGCCAGCAGCAGACTAGGACTAGCGGGGAAGGATGAGCAGTTCTTC.

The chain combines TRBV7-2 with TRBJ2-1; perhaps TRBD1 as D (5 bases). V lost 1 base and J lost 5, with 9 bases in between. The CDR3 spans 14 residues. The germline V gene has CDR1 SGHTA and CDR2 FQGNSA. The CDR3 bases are TGTGCCAGCAGCTTAGTCGGCAGGGACAATGAGCAGTTCTTC. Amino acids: CASSLVGRDNEQFF.

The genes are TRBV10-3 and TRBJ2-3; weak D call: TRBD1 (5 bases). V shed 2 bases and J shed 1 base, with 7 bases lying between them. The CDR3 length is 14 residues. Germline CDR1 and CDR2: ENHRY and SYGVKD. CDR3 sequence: CAISETGGTDTQYF. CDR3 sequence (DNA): TGTGCCATCAGTGAGACAGGAGGCACAGATACGCAGTATTTT.

The CDR3, as DNA: TGTGCCAGCAGTTATTATACAGGGGAAGCTTTCTTT. It specifies CASSYYTGEAFF. V gene TRBV6-5 combines with J gene TRBJ1-1, with a tentative D call TRBD1 (6 bases). This CDR3 is built from 12 residues. Germline V gene lookup returns CDR1 MNHEY and CDR2 SVGAGI. Trimming took off 3 bases at V and 8 bases at J, with 10 bases between the two ends.

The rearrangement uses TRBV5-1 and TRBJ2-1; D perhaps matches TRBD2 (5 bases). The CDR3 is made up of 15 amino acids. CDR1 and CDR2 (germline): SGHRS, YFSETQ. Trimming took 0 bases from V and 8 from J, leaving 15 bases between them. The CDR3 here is CASSLGTPPRDEQFF. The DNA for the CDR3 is TGCGCCAGCAGCTTGGGGACTCCGCCACGAGATGAGCAGTTCTTC.

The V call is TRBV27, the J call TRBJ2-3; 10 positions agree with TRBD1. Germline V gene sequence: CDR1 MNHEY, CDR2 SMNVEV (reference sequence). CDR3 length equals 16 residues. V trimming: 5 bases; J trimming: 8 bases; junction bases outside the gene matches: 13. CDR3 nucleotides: TGTGCCAGCAGTACGGGCGGAAGTTGGGACAGGGGTACGCAGTATTTT. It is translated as CASSTGGSWDRGTQYF.

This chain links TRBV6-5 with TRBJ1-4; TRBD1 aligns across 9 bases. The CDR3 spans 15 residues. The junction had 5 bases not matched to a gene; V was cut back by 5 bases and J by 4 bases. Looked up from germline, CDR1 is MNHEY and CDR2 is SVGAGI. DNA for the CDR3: TGTGCCAGCAGTCCATTGACAGGGGGTAATGAAAAACTGTTTTTT. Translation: CASSPLTGGNEKLFF.

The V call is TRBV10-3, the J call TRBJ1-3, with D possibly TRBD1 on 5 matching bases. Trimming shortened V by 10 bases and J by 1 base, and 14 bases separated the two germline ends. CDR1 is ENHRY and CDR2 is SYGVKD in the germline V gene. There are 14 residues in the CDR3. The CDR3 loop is CATRGTESGNTIYF. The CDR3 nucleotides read TGTGCCACACGGGGGACGGAATCTGGAAACACCATATATTTT.